This T cell receptor beta chain was documented in a study of CD4 T cells in relation to SARS-CoV-2 and coronaviruses (TCRdb year 2021). With respect to the entire study: In the ViraFEST assay, PBMCs were cultured with antigen for about eleven days, after which TCR beta CDR3s were sequenced to identify clonal expansions specific to the antigen. An HIV-1 Nef peptide pool or a culture without peptide was used as the negative reference condition. Patient-derived lymphoblastoid cell lines were used to map the HLA restriction of shared crossreactive spike epitopes. The study assessed, at the TCR clonotype level, memory CD4+ T cell crossreactivity between SARS-CoV-2 and common cold coronavirus spike proteins. The Adaptive Biotechnologies TCR-sequencing kit was used for samples from a few pre-COVID donors and for the naive versus memory experiments, whereas the other data were Illumina-based. A different TCR-beta assay, based on Illumina, was used to sequence expansion assays from other donors in the study.

Here is what the overall study found, with its caveats: Crossreactivity analysis centred on spike protein, so crossreactivity against other viral proteins was not assessed. Compared with monoreactive clones, crossreactive clones had significantly weaker SARS-CoV-2-driven expansion, a result consistent with antigenic imprinting. No donor contributed both pre-pandemic and post-infection samples, which limited tracing the source of pre-existing responses. Roughly 64% of donors had memory CD4+ clonotypes that crossrecognized SARS-CoV-2 and at least one common cold coronavirus spike. The study was limited by small numbers of patients and tested TCRs.

CDR1 LGHDT and CDR2 YNNKEL were looked up in the germline V gene (reference sequence). The cysteine opens and the phenylalanine closes a CDR3 of 16 amino acids. CDR3 DNA is the only sequence kept; it has 48 bases, read in frame from the first base. Cut back by 0 bases and 0 bases, the V and J ends lie 9 bases apart. Libraries were built with the immunoSEQ multiplex PCR assay. As for how the authors treated the data: Preprocessing removed nonproductive sequences and CDR3s not starting with C, not ending with F or W, or shorter than 7 amino acids. Antigen-specific clonotypes were called with the MANAFEST web app, based on expansion relative to reference and other culture wells. A clone counted as positive if significantly expanded in 2 of 3 replicate wells versus the reference culture at FDR below 0.05. To be called positive, a clone also had to show significant expansion compared with every other tandem well and an odds ratio greater than 5. CDR3 homology was measured as pairwise Levenshtein distance, computed with the stringdist R package after trimming three terminal residues from each end. This is the immuneACCESS table as TCRdb keeps it, with only in-frame sequences that have V and J called. A part of the clones is gone; compared with another copy, unresolved V genes explain less than half, and the rest is unexplained. V and J calls and clone size are copied from that table; D and trimming were computed from the DNA. The sample table records some 22,000 clones; approximately 72% of these occur just once. Around an eighth of the sample belongs to the ten largest clones.

Only one count was recorded for this clone. Its antigen is still unknown. Base qualities are not provided; no much larger clone lies one nucleotide away. At the DNA level, this CDR3 is encoded by other sequences in the same sample as well. CD4+ T cells from unexposed donors were collected before the COVID-19 pandemic (2011-2018). The EasySep CD4+ T cell isolation kit was used to isolate CD4+ T cells once the cultures had run for more than 8 days. As far as cell numbers permitted, CD4+ T cells from unexposed donors were tested for reactivity against SARS-CoV-2 S and N as well as four spike pools from common cold coronaviruses. About 1.8 million PBMCs per well were cultured in IMDM with around 5% human AB serum and approximately 10 IU/ml IL-2. Half of the culture medium was replaced with fresh IL-2-containing medium on days 3 and 7. Each peptide culture condition was generally run in triplicate replicate wells. Leukapheresis product for the unexposed donors was bought commercially. Ficoll-Paque PLUS gradient centrifugation was used to isolate PBMCs from leukapheresis product or whole blood. PBMCs were either cryopreserved at -140°C or used fresh in the expansion assay. The QIAamp Micro DNA Kit was used to extract genomic DNA from the CD4+ T cells.

Recombination joined TRBV3-1 (or the pseudogene TRBV3-2) with TRBJ1-3, and perhaps TRBD1 as D gene, on 5 matching bases. Sequencing used CD4+ T cells from PBMCs, cultured in vitro. The TCR sequence derives from a human donor in good health. The DNA sequence is TGTGCCAGCAGCCAAGATAGGGGTTACTCTGGAAACACCATATATTTT. Its translation reads: CASSQDRGYSGNTIYF.